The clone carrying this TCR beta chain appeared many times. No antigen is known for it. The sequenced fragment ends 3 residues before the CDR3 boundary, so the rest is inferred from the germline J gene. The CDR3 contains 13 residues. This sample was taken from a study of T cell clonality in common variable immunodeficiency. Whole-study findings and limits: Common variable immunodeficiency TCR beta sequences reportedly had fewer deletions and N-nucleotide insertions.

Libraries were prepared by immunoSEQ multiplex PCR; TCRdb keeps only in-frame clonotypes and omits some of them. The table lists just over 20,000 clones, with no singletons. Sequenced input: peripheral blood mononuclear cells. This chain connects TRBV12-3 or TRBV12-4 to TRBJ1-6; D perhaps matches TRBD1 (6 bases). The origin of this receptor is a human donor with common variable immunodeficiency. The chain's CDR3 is CASSPHRAQPLHF. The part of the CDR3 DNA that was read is TGTGCCAGCAGTCCCCACAGGGCCCAGCCC.